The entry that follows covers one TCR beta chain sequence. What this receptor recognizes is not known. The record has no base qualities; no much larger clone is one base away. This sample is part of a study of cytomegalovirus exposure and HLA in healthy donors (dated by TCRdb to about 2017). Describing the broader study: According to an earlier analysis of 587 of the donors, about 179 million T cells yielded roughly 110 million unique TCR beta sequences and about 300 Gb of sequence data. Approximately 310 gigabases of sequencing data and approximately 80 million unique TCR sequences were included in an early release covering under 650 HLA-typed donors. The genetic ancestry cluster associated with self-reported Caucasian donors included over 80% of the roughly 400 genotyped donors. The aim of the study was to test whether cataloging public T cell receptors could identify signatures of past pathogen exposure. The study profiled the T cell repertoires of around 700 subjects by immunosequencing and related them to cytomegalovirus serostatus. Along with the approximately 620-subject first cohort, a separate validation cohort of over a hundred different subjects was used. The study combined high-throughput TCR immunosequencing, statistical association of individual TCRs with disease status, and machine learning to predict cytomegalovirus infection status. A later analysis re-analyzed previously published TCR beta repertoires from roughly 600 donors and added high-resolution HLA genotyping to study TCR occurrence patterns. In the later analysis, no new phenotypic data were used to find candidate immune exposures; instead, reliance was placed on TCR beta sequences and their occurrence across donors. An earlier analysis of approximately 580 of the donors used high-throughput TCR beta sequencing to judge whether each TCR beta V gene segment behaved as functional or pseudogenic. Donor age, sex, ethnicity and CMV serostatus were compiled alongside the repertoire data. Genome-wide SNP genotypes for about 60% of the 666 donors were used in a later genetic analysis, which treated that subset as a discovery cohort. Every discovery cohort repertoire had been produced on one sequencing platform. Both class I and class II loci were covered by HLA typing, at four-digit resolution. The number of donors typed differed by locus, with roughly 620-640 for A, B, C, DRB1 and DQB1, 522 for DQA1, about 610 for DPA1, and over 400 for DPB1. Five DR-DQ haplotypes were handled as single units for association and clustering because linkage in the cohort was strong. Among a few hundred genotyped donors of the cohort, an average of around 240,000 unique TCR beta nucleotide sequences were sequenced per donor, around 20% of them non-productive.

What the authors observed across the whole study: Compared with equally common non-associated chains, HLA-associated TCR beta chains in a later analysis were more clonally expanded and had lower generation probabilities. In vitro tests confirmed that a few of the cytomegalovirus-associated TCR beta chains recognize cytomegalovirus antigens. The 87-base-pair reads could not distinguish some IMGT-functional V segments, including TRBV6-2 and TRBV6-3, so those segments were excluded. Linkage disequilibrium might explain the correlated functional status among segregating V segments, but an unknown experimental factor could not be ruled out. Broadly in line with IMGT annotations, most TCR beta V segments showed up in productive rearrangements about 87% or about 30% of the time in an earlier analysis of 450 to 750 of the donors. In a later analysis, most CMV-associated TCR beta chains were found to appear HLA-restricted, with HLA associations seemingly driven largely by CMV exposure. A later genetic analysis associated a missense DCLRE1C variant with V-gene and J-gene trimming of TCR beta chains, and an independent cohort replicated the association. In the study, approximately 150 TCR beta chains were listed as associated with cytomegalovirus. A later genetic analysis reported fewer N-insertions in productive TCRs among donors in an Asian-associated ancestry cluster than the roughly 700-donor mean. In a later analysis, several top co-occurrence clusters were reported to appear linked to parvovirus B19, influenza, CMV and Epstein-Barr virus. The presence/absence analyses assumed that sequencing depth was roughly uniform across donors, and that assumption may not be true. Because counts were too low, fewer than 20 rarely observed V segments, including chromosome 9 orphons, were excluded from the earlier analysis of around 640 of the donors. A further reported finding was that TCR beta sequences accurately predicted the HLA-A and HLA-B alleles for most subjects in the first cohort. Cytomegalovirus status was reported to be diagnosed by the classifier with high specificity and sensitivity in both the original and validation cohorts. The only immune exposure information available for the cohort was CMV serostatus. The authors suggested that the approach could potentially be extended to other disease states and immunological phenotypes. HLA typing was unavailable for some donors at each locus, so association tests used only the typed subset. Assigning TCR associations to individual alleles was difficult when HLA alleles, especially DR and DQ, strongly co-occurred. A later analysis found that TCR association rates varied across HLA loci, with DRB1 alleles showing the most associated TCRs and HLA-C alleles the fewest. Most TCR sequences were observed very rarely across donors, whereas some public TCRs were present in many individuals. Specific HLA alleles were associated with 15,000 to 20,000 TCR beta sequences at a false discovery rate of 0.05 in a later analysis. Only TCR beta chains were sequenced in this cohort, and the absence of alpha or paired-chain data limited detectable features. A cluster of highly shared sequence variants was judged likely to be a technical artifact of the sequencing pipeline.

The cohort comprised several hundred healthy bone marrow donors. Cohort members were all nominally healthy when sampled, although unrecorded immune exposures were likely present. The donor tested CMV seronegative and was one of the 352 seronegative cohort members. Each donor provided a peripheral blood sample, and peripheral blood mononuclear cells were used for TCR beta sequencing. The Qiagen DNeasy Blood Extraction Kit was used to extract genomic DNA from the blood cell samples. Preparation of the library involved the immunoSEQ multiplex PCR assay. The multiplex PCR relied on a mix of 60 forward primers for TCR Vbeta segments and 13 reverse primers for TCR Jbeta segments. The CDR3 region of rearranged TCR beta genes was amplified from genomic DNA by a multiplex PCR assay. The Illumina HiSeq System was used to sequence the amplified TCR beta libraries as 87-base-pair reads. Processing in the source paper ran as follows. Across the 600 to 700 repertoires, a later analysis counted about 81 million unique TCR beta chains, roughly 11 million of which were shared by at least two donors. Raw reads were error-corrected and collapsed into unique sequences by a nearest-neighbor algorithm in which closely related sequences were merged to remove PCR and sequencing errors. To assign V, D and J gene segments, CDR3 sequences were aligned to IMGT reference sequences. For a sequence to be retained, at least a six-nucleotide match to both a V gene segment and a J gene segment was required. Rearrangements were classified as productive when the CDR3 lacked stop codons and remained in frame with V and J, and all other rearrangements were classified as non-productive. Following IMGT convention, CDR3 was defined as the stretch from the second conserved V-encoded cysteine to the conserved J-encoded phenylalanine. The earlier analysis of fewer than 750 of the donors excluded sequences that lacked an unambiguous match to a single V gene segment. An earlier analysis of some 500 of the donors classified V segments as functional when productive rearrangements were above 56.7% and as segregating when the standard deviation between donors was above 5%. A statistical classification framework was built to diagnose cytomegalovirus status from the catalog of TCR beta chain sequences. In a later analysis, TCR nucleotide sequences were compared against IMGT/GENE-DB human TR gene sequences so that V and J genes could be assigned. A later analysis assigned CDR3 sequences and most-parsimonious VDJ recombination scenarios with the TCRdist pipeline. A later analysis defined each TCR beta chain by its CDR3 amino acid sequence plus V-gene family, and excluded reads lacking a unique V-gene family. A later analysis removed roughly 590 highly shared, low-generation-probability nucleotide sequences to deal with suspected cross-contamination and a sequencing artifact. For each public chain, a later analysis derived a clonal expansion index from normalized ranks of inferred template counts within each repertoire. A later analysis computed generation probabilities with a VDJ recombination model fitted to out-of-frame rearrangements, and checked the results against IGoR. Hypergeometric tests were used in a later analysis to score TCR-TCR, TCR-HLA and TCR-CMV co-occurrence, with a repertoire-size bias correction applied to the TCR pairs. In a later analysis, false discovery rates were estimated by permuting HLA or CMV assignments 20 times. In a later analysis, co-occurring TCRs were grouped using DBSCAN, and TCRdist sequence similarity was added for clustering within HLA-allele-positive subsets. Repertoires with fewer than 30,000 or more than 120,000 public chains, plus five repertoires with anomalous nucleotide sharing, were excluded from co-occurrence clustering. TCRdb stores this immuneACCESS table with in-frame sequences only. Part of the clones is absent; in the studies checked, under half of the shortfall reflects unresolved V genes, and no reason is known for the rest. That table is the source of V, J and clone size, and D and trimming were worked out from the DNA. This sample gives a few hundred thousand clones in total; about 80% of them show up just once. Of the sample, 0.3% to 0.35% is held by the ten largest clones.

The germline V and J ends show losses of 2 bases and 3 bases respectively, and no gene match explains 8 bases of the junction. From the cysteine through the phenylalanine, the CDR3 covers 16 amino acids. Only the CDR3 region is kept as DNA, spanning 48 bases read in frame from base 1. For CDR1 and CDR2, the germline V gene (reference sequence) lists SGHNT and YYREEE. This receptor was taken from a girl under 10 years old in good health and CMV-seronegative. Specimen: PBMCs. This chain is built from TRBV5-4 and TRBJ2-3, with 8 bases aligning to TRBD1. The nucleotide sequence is TGTGCCAGCAGCTTCGCAGGGGGCGATTTGACAGATACGCAGTATTTT. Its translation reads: CASSFAGGDLTDTQYF.